This T cell receptor beta chain was retrieved from a study of T cell repertoires in ileal Crohn's disease. Study as a whole: Thiopurines (around eleven) or anti-TNF agents (roughly 17) were given postoperatively to about half. Regarding the study as a whole: High-frequency clones were more common in sorted CD8 than CD4 cells. All patients with clonality above 26.8% had endoscopic recurrence.

A note on this clone: What it binds is not known.

Clones were read by immunoSEQ multiplex PCR, and TCRdb kept only the in-frame ones, dropping some. The sample records fewer than 5,500 clones, roughly 80% being singletons. Per germline, CDR1 SNHLY and CDR2 FYNNEI. Deletions cut 3 bases from V and 0 bases from J, with 6 bases between. This CDR3 is 13 amino acids long. Sequencing was performed on ileal tissue. This clonotype was obtained from an adult with Crohn's disease. The chain has TRBV2 and TRBJ2-7; unclear D gene. The CDR3 DNA reads as TGTGCCAGCAGTGATCGGGTCTCCTACGAGCAGTACTTC. It codes for CASSDRVSYEQYF.